Included here is one T cell receptor (beta chain) sequence, with context. Its specificity is unknown. This sample was taken from a study of cytomegalovirus exposure and HLA in healthy donors. As for the study in general: Prior work identified some 120 million unique TCR beta sequences in approximately 200 million T cells. Overall study findings and caveats: Later on, analysis showed that most CMV-associated TCR beta chains appeared to be HLA-restricted. As immune exposure information, only CMV serostatus was available. Later work associated around 18,000 TCR beta sequences with HLA alleles at 0.05 false discovery rate.

60 Vbeta and 13 Jbeta primers were used in PCR. Generated by immunoSEQ multiplex PCR, the TCRdb table keeps only in-frame clones and is missing some. The data show about 140,000 clones, with more than 60% seen just once and 1.6% held by the top ten. Sequencing input: PBMCs. This clonotype was sampled from a female donor in good health and CMV-seronegative.

CDR3 protein: CASSFETLTDTQYF. CDR3 DNA sequence: TGTGCCAGCAGCTTCGAGACATTGACAGATACGCAGTATTTT. V and J are TRBV7-9 and TRBJ2-3; D gene uncertain. V lost 3 bases to trimming and J lost 3 bases, with 10 bases between them. The germline V gene encodes CDR1 SEHNR and CDR2 FQNEAQ (reference sequence). CDR3 length: 14 amino acids.